This TCR beta chain was found in a study of T cells in Graves' hyperthyroidism and ophthalmopathy. A remark on this clonotype: Its antigen is not identified. A much larger clone lies a single base off, so this may be a read error.

Germline values: CDR1 LGHNT, CDR2 FRNRAP. This CDR3 has 13 residues. Study-wide results and limits: Clonotypes that were expanded in thyroid above 0.001 mostly appeared in blood too.

TCR beta CDR3 sequences were amplified from RNA transcripts. When the TCR CDR3 underwent first-round RT-PCR, the HTBI primer set was used. TCRdb passed the multiplex PCR reads through MiXCR, listing each CDR3 protein once. Counted here are hundreds of thousands of distinct CDR3 sequences, roughly 40% occurring once; the ten biggest clones make up 8.9%. Uncontrolled infection, other autoimmune disease, pregnancy or lactation barred patients from enrollment. The sequenced material came from blood. The V and J genes are TRBV12-5 and TRBJ1-6; 7 nucleotides line up with TRBD1. The TCR sequence derives from a man younger than 30 with Graves' hyperthyroidism. In DNA, the CDR3 is TGTGCCGGTCACAGGGGTGATAATTCACCCCTCCACTTT. Encoded protein: CAGHRGDNSPLHF.